These 14 T cell receptor beta chains were sequenced from one sample in a study of lymphopenia after photon versus proton radiotherapy. Generated by immunoSEQ multiplex PCR, the TCRdb table keeps only in-frame clones and is missing some. The sample gives over 40,000 clones, 92% of which show up once; about 20% is in the top ten. The sequences come from peripheral blood, collected from a patient treated with photon-based radiotherapy. These receptor sequences come from a woman aged 35 to 49 with cholangiocarcinoma.

The rearrangement links TRBV6-6 to TRBJ1-1; D not resolved. V lost 7 bases and J lost 1, with 16 bases in between. The CDR3 totals 15 residues. Per germline, CDR1 MNHNY and CDR2 SVGAGI (reference sequence). CDR3 coding DNA: TGTGCCAGCACCCCTCCCGGACGGAAGAACACTGAAGCTTTCTTT. Amino acids: CASTPPGRKNTEAFF.

The chain is built from TRBV6-1 and TRBJ1-2, with 7 bases that match TRBD1. CDR3 length equals 14 residues. The V gene's germline CDR1 is MNHNS and CDR2 SASEGT. V was clipped by 6 bases and J by 4 bases; unmatched bases: 8. CDR3 protein: CASRAGTAAYGYTF. CDR3 DNA: TGTGCCAGCAGGGCCGGGACAGCTGCCTATGGCTACACCTTC.

The rearrangement uses TRBV30 and TRBJ2-7; 11 nucleotides agree with TRBD2. J gave up 2 bases and V 1 base, and 4 bases lay outside the gene matches. Germline V lookup: CDR1 GTSNPN, CDR2 SVGIG (reference sequence). This CDR3 spans 15 amino acids. This CDR3 is CAWSALAGGPYEQYF. The CDR3 coding sequence is TGTGCCTGGAGTGCCCTAGCGGGAGGACCCTACGAGCAGTACTTC.

The rearrangement joins TRBV5-6 to TRBJ2-5; possibly TRBD1 for D (6 bases). Trimming shortened V by 3 bases and J by 9 bases, and 27 bases separated the two germline ends. Germline loops: CDR1 SGHDT, CDR2 YYEEEE. The CDR3 sequence is 17 residues long. The CDR3: CASSSLSQGTALVAQYF. DNA of the CDR3: TGTGCCAGCAGCTCGCTTTCTCAGGGGACCGCGTTGGTGGCCCAGTACTTC. The entire variable domain, with the rest obtained from reference TRBV5-6 and TRBJ2-5, is as follows: DAGVTQSPTHLIKTRGQQVTLRCSPKSGHDTVSWYQQALGQGPQFIFQYYEEEERQRGNFPDRFSGHQFPNYSSELNVNALLLGDSALYLCASSSLSQGTALVAQYFGPGTRLLVL.

V is TRBV29-1 and J is TRBJ2-3; 8 bases are a match to TRBD2. Trimming removed 5 bases from V and 5 bases from J; junction bases left unmatched: 12. This CDR3 spans 15 amino acids. The V gene's germline CDR1 is SQVTM and CDR2 ANQGSEA. DNA of the CDR3: TGCAGCGTTTCCCCAGCTAGCGGGCTCCTAGATACGCAGTATTTT. This encodes CSVSPASGLLDTQYF.

The V and J genes are TRBV30 and TRBJ1-3, with D tentatively TRBD1 (5 bases). Trimming left V 5 bases short and J 4 bases short, with 15 bases between. Germline V gene sequence: CDR1 GTSNPN, CDR2 SVGIG (reference sequence). This CDR3 region has 14 residues. Here the CDR3 DNA reads TGTGCCTGGGAACCCGGGACGGTCGGAAACACCATATATTTT. As protein: CAWEPGTVGNTIYF.

The rearrangement uses TRBV28 and TRBJ2-1, with 7 positions matching TRBD2. Germline trimming cut 6 bases from V and 4 bases from J; bases unmatched to any gene: 9. Germline V lookup: CDR1 MDHEN, CDR2 SYDVKM. CDR3 size: 15 residues. This CDR3 is CASSHPSGEYNEQFF. The CDR3, as DNA: TGTGCCAGCAGCCATCCTAGCGGAGAGTACAATGAGCAGTTCTTC.

This chain connects TRBV6-5 to TRBJ1-2; possibly TRBD1 for D (5 bases). This CDR3 comprises 13 residues. CDR1 and CDR2 from the germline V gene are MNHEY and SVGAGI. The V and J ends lost 8 bases and 5 bases respectively, with 15 bases between them. CDR3 sequence: CASWVPGRYGYTF. In DNA, the CDR3 is TGTGCCAGCTGGGTGCCAGGGCGGTATGGCTACACCTTC.

J is TRBJ1-2 and V is TRBV9; a possible D gene is TRBD1 (6 bases). CDR3 length equals 15 residues. V was trimmed by 0 bases and J by 3 bases, leaving 12 bases between them. CDR1 and CDR2 from the germline V gene are SGDLS and YYNGEE. In DNA, the CDR3 is TGTGCCAGCAGCGTAGGACCAGGGGATGACTATGGCTACACCTTC. This codes for CASSVGPGDDYGYTF.

This sequence joins TRBV7-9 and TRBJ1-2, with D uncertain. The germline V and J ends were trimmed by 0 bases and 8 bases, with 4 bases remaining between them. The CDR3 has 11 residues. Germline CDR1 and CDR2: SEHNR and FQNEAQ (reference sequence). CDR3 in amino acids: CASSLAGGYTF. CDR3 bases: TGTGCCAGCAGCTTAGCGGGCGGCTACACCTTC.

V usage is TRBV6-5 and J usage is TRBJ1-4, with 8 bases matching TRBD1. The CDR3 loop spans 14 amino acids. V lost 6 bases, J lost 6 bases, and 6 bases stayed unmatched. Germline V lookup: CDR1 MNHEY, CDR2 SVGAGI. For the CDR3, the DNA is TGTGCCAGCAGCGAGTCAGGGGGCGATGAAAAACTGTTTTTT. The encoded protein is CASSESGGDEKLFF.

This chain joins TRBV10-1 and TRBJ2-3; D unclear. CDR1 is WNHNN and CDR2 is SYGVQD in the germline V gene (reference sequence). The V end lost 2 bases, the J end lost 2 bases, and 8 bases lay between the germline ends. This CDR3 has 14 residues. Here the CDR3 DNA reads TGCGCCAGCAGTGAGAGTCGCTCCACAGATACGCAGTATTTT. Translation gives CASSESRSTDTQYF.

J is TRBJ2-1 and V is TRBV30, with D maybe TRBD2 (6 bases). Between the trimmed V and J ends, which lost 4 bases and 7 bases, there was a span of 14 bases. Germline V lookup: CDR1 GTSNPN, CDR2 SVGIG (reference sequence). CDR3 length: 13 amino acids. CDR3 bases: TGTGCCTGGACCAGCGGGTTAGCTAATGAGCAGTTCTTC. This encodes CAWTSGLANEQFF.

This clone was seen only once. The chain links TRBV13 to TRBJ1-1; D ambiguous. V was shortened by 5 bases and J by 2 bases, with 9 bases between the two germline ends. CDR1 and CDR2 from the germline V gene are PRHDT and FYEKMQ (reference sequence). This CDR3 spans 13 amino acids. CDR3: CASSPSENTEAFF. The CDR3 DNA sequence: TGTGCCAGCAGCCCCTCAGAAAACACTGAAGCTTTCTTT. The full variable domain, completed using reference TRBV13 and TRBJ1-1, is AAGVIQSPRHLIKEKRETATLKCYPIPRHDTVYWYQQGPGQDPQFLISFYEKMQSDKGSIPDRFSAQQFSDYHSELNMSSLELGDSALYFCASSPSENTEAFFGQGTRLTVV.